The rows below give T cell receptor beta chains drawn from one sample of a study of blood T cell repertoires in COVID-19. Method: immunoSEQ multiplex PCR; TCRdb's copy keeps in-frame clones and lacks some. The sample carries fewer than 700,000 clones, 85% to 90% recorded once. The sequencing input was peripheral blood. Receptors originate from a woman in her fifties or sixties with COVID-19, enrolled during active disease. The CDR3 runs from the conserved cysteine through the conserved F or W. The D gene is left open where the match is weak. Only some rows state a clone size, as once, few, many or a class for expanded clones.

d_gene: TRBD1
abundance: once
j_gene: TRBJ2-7
v_gene: TRBV14
CDR3aa: CASSHLDRGGSYEQYF
CDR3nt: TGTGCCAGCAGCCACCTGGACAGGGGCGGCTCCTACGAGCAGTACTTC

d_gene: TRBD1
abundance: NA
j_gene: TRBJ1-2
v_gene: TRBV13
CDR3aa: CASADRGQGGYTF
CDR3nt: TGTGCCAGTGCCGACAGGGGGCAAGGTGGCTACACCTTC

d_gene: NA
abundance: NA
j_gene: TRBJ1-5
v_gene: TRBV4-1
CDR3aa: CASSQEGGDGNQPQHF
CDR3nt: TGCGCCAGCAGCCAAGAAGGAGGGGATGGCAATCAGCCCCAGCATTTT

d_gene: TRBD2
abundance: NA
j_gene: TRBJ2-7
v_gene: TRBV23-1
CDR3aa: CASSQSIGRERVRKYF
CDR3nt: TGCGCCAGCAGTCAATCGATCGGGCGGGAGAGGGTCAGGAAGTACTTC

d_gene: NA
abundance: few
j_gene: TRBJ1-1
v_gene: TRBV11-2
CDR3aa: CASSLVEEEAFF
CDR3nt: TGTGCCAGCAGCTTAGTAGAAGAGGAAGCTTTCTTT

d_gene: TRBD1
abundance: once
j_gene: TRBJ2-4
v_gene: TRBV9
CDR3aa: CASSGRQGNIQYF
CDR3nt: TGTGCCAGCAGCGGCCGACAGGGGAACATTCAGTACTTC

d_gene: TRBD1
abundance: NA
j_gene: TRBJ2-7
v_gene: TRBV6-5
CDR3aa: CASSPGTGGEQYF
CDR3nt: TGTGCCAGCAGTCCCGGGACAGGGGGCGAGCAGTACTTC

d_gene: NA
abundance: NA
j_gene: TRBJ2-1
v_gene: TRBV7-3
CDR3aa: CASSFQINEQFF
CDR3nt: TGTGCCAGCAGCTTCCAGATAAATGAGCAGTTCTTC

d_gene: NA
abundance: NA
j_gene: TRBJ1-2
v_gene: TRBV5-4
CDR3aa: CASSPGGRAREGYTF
CDR3nt: TGTGCCAGCAGCCCAGGAGGCCGCGCCCGCGAAGGCTACACCTTC

d_gene: TRBD1
abundance: once
j_gene: TRBJ2-2
v_gene: TRBV30
CDR3aa: CAQVSLRQGANTGELFF
CDR3nt: TGTGCTCAAGTCAGCCTCCGACAGGGGGCTAACACCGGGGAGCTGTTTTTT

d_gene: NA
abundance: NA
j_gene: TRBJ1-6
v_gene: TRBV30
CDR3aa: CAGRPRKGGGSPLHF
CDR3nt: TGTGCCGGGAGACCTCGTAAAGGTGGAGGTTCACCCCTCCACTTT

d_gene: TRBD1
abundance: NA
j_gene: TRBJ2-1
v_gene: TRBV11-2
CDR3aa: CASSLTGATYNEQFF
CDR3nt: TGTGCCAGCAGCCTGACAGGGGCCACCTACAATGAGCAGTTCTTC

d_gene: NA
abundance: NA
j_gene: TRBJ2-5
v_gene: TRBV19
CDR3aa: CASSPTPEMAGETQYF
CDR3nt: TGTGCCAGTAGTCCCACTCCCGAGATGGCGGGAGAGACCCAGTACTTC

d_gene: NA
abundance: NA
j_gene: TRBJ2-6
v_gene: TRBV6-1
CDR3aa: CASSVQSPPPSGANVLTF
CDR3nt: TGTGCCAGCAGTGTACAGTCTCCACCACCATCTGGGGCCAACGTCCTGACTTTC

d_gene: TRBD2
abundance: NA
j_gene: TRBJ2-3
v_gene: TRBV4-1
CDR3aa: CASSQGLAASTDTQYF
CDR3nt: TGCGCCAGCAGCCAAGGACTAGCGGCTAGCACAGATACGCAGTATTTT

d_gene: NA
abundance: NA
j_gene: TRBJ2-4
v_gene: TRBV6-5
CDR3aa: CASSYSIGLLF
CDR3nt: TGTGCCAGCAGTTACTCGATAGGACTCCTCTTC